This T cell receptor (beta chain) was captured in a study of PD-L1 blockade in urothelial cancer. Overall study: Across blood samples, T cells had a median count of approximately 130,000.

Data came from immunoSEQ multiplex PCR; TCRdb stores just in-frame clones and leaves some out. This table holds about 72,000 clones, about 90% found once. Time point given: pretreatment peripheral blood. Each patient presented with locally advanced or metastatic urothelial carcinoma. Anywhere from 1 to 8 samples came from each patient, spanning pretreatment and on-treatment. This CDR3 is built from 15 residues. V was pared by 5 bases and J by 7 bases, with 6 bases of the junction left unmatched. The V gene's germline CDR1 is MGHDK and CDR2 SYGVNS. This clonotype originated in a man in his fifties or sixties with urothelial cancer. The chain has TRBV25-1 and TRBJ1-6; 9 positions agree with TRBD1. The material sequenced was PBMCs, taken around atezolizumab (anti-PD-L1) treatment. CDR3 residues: CASSISTGGNSPLHF. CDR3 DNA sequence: TGTGCCAGCAGTATCTCGACAGGGGGGAATTCACCCCTCCACTTT.